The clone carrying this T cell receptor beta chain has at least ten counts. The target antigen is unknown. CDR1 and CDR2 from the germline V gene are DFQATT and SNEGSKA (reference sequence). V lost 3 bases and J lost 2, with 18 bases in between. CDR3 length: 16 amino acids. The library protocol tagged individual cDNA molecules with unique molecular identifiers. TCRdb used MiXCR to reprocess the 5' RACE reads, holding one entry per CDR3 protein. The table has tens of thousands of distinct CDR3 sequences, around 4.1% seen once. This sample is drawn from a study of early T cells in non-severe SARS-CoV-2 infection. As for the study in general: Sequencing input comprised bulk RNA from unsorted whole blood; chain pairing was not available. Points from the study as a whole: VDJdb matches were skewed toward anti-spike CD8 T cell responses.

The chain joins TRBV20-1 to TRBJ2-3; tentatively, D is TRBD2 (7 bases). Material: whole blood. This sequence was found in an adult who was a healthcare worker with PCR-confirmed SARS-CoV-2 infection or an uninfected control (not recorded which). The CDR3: CSASLPGGGHTDTQYF. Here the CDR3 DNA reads TGCAGTGCTAGCCTCCCGGGCGGGGGACACACAGATACGCAGTATTTT.